This TCR beta chain was sequenced in a study of Ad26.COV2.S vaccination and SARS-CoV-2 variants. Overall study: Intramuscular Ad26.COV2.S at 5x10^10 or 1x10^11 viral particles. Study results and limitations: Spike-specific TCR breadth ran higher among vaccine recipients than placebo recipients.

The treatment was: 15 to 20 received Ad26.COV2.S at low or high dose, single or two shots; about 5 received placebo; per-sample allocation not given. It was on day 63 after the first vaccine or placebo injection that samples were taken. An adult aged 18-55 years in Boston served as the donor. The CDR3 has 18 residues. As for this clone: What it recognizes is unknown.

The repertoire was sequenced with immunoSEQ multiplex PCR; TCRdb's copy has only in-frame clones and lacks some. The sample records 300,000 to 350,000 clones, about 89% being singletons. This receptor was taken from a person between 18 and 60 years old who received the Ad26.COV2.S COVID-19 vaccine or a placebo. The material sequenced was peripheral blood, taken in a trial of Ad26.COV2.S vaccine versus placebo. The rearrangement uses TRBV12-2 and TRBJ2-1; no DNA check was done on the table's D call, TRBD2. TRBV12-2 is classified as a pseudogene. The CDR3 DNA sequence: TGTGCAAGTCGCGGGGATCACGGGGGTAGCGGGGCCTACAATGAGCAGTTCTTC. Amino acids: CASRGDHGGSGAYNEQFF.